These T cell receptor beta chains were read from a single sample in a study of T cell changes during pregnancy in multiple sclerosis. Data came from immunoSEQ multiplex PCR; TCRdb stores just in-frame clones and leaves some out. The sample carries 50,000 to 65,000 clones, 90% recorded once. The sample in question was peripheral blood, obtained in the first trimester of pregnancy. The source is a female donor in good health, enrolled as a control in a pregnancy study. CDR3s include the opening cysteine and the closing phenylalanine or tryptophan. A D gene is named only where the DNA matches it firmly. Clone size is shown for a subset of rows, as once, few, many or a class of expanded clone.

cdr3_nt cdr3_aa clone_size j_call v_call d_call
TGTGCCAGCAGCTTTAGCGTCAGCATGAACACTGAAGCTTTCTTT CASSFSVSMNTEAFF . TRBJ1-1 TRBV7-6 .
TGTGCCAGCAGCTTAGGACAGGGCACAGATACGCAGTATTTT CASSLGQGTDTQYF once TRBJ2-3 TRBV13 .
TGTGCCAGCAGCTTAGGGCCGAATTCCCGAGAGCAGTACTTC CASSLGPNSREQYF . TRBJ2-7 TRBV7-9 .
TGTGCCAGCAGTTCCCCTCTTAGCGGGGCCACCTACGAGCAGTACTTC CASSSPLSGATYEQYF . TRBJ2-7 TRBV27 TRBD2
TGTGCCAGCAGTGCGGGTTTCGACACTGAAGCTTTCTTT CASSAGFDTEAFF . TRBJ1-1 TRBV6-1 .
TGTGCCAGTCGGACTAGCGGGGCCGGCGGCGTTGAGCAGTACTTC CASRTSGAGGVEQYF . TRBJ2-7 TRBV6-1 TRBD2
TGTGCCACCAGCACGGGACTAGGGTCCTACGAGCAGTACTTC CATSTGLGSYEQYF . TRBJ2-7 TRBV15 TRBD2
TGTGCCAGCAGCGTAGAAGAAGGGCGGGGGGCCTACAATGAGCAGTTCTTC CASSVEEGRGAYNEQFF . TRBJ2-1 TRBV9 TRBD2
TGTGCCAGTAGCCACGACAGAAGCTCCTACAATGAGCAGTTCTTC CASSHDRSSYNEQFF . TRBJ2-1 TRBV19 .
TGTGCCAGCAGCTTGGCAGGGGGAGGCAATCAGCCCCAGCATTTT CASSLAGGGNQPQHF . TRBJ1-5 TRBV5-6 TRBD1
TGTGCCAGCAGCTCTCCAAGAGGGGGCATCTATGGCTACACCTTC CASSSPRGGIYGYTF . TRBJ1-2 TRBV11-2 TRBD1
TGTGCCAGCAGCAAGGACGTTGGGGGGATTACTTCACCCCTCCACTTT CASSKDVGGITSPLHF . TRBJ1-6 TRBV5-4 .
TGTGCCAGCAGCCTTGGGCGGGGGGGCATCAATGAGCAGTTCTTC CASSLGRGGINEQFF . TRBJ2-1 TRBV7-2 TRBD2
TGTGCCAGTACCCTACGGACTAGCGGGGGGTCCTACAATGAGCAGTTCTTC CASTLRTSGGSYNEQFF . TRBJ2-1 TRBV19 TRBD2
TGTGCCAGCAAACTAGCGGGGGGACCGGGCAATGAGCAGTTCTTC CASKLAGGPGNEQFF once TRBJ2-1 TRBV27 TRBD2
TGTGCCAGCAGCCATCCAGGGCGCACCTACGAGCAGTACTTC CASSHPGRTYEQYF . TRBJ2-7 TRBV4-2 .
TGTGCCAGCAGTGAACAGCTGAGCAATCAGCCCCAGCATTTT CASSEQLSNQPQHF . TRBJ1-5 TRBV6-5 .
TGTGCCAGCAAGGGCTCGGGGACAGTGTTCTTCCTGAACACTGAAGCTTTCTTT CASKGSGTVFFLNTEAFF few TRBJ1-1 TRBV27 TRBD1
TGTGCCAGTAGTACGGACAGGGGAGGTGAGCAGTTCTTC CASSTDRGGEQFF . TRBJ2-1 TRBV19 TRBD1
TGTGCCAGCAGCGCAGGGACAGCCACATTGCAAGAGACCCAGTACTTC CASSAGTATLQETQYF . TRBJ2-5 TRBV9 TRBD1
TGCGCCAGCAGCCAAGATTTTCCGGGTATTAATGAAAAACTGTTTTTT CASSQDFPGINEKLFF . TRBJ1-4 TRBV4-1 .
TGCAGCGTTGTCTTGCGGGAGGGCTACGAGCAGTACTTC CSVVLREGYEQYF . TRBJ2-7 TRBV29-1 TRBD2
TGTGCCTGGGAGACGGCCACCGGACAGGCGAACACTGAAGCTTTCTTT CAWETATGQANTEAFF . TRBJ1-1 TRBV30 TRBD1
TGTGCCAGCAGCCCCTGGACAGTCCCCGGGGAGCTGTTTTTT CASSPWTVPGELFF . TRBJ2-2 TRBV5-6 .
TGTGCCAGCAGCGAGGGGGACGGACGGGCCTACGAGCAGTACTTC CASSEGDGRAYEQYF . TRBJ2-7 TRBV13 .
TGTGCCAGCAGCACCGGGGGCGGGGGGTCGGTTGAGCAGTTCTTC CASSTGGGGSVEQFF . TRBJ2-1 TRBV6-1 TRBD2
TGTGCCAGCAGTTTTTTGTTCCCCGAGGGTGGGCAAGAGACCCAGTACTTC CASSFLFPEGGQETQYF . TRBJ2-5 TRBV28 .
TGTGCCAGCAGCTTGGTACCAGGTTTGGAAAAGACCCAGTACTTC CASSLVPGLEKTQYF . TRBJ2-5 TRBV5-6 .
TGTGCCAGTAAACAGGGGGCTGGCAATCAGCCCCAGCATTTT CASKQGAGNQPQHF . TRBJ1-5 TRBV28 TRBD1
TGTGCCAGCAGTTTATGGGCTAGCGGAAACTACGAGCAGTACTTC CASSLWASGNYEQYF . TRBJ2-7 TRBV28 TRBD2
TGTGCCAGCAGCCCGGACGGACAGGGGTTCACTGAAGCTTTCTTT CASSPDGQGFTEAFF . TRBJ1-1 TRBV28 TRBD1
TGTGCCAGCTCAAGTACGGGGAGCTCCTACAATGAGCAGTTCTTC CASSSTGSSYNEQFF . TRBJ2-1 TRBV18 .
TGTGCCAGCAGTGAAGCAGGGGACTATGGCTACACCTTC CASSEAGDYGYTF . TRBJ1-2 TRBV2 .
TGTGCCAGCAGGGTGGGGAGCTATGGCTACACCTTC CASRVGSYGYTF . TRBJ1-2 TRBV27 .
TGTGCCAGCACCCTCCCGAGTCCGAAAAGTGAAGCTTTCTTT CASTLPSPKSEAFF . TRBJ1-1 TRBV28 .
TGTGCCAGCAGCTTGGCCAGGACAGGGGCATTTAGCAATCAGCCCCAGCATTTT CASSLARTGAFSNQPQHF . TRBJ1-5 TRBV5-8 TRBD1
TGTGCCAGTAGTATCGGCACCGGGGAGCTGTTTTTT CASSIGTGELFF . TRBJ2-2 TRBV19 .
TGCGCCAGCAGCTGGACTAGCGGGAGGCCAGATACGCAGTATTTT CASSWTSGRPDTQYF . TRBJ2-3 TRBV5-1 TRBD2
TGTGCCATCAGTGAGTCGGTTCTAGCGGGGGCTAGGGATACGCAGTATTTT CAISESVLAGARDTQYF . TRBJ2-3 TRBV10-3 TRBD2
TGTGCCAGCAGTCGGGACAGGGGGAATTTCGCTGAAGCTTTCTTT CASSRDRGNFAEAFF many TRBJ1-1 TRBV2 TRBD1
TGTGCCAGCACTACCCCCTCTAGCGGGAGGGCCGGAAATACGCAGTATTTT CASTTPSSGRAGNTQYF . TRBJ2-3 TRBV28 TRBD2
TGTGCCAGCAGCGCCCAACTAGCGTACGAGCAGTACTTC CASSAQLAYEQYF . TRBJ2-7 TRBV6-5 TRBD2
TGTGCCAGCAGTGCGGGACAGGGATATTACGAGCAGTACTTC CASSAGQGYYEQYF . TRBJ2-7 TRBV6-1 TRBD1
TGTGCCAGCAGCCAGGCAGGACAGAGGAACACTGAAGCTTTCTTT CASSQAGQRNTEAFF . TRBJ1-1 TRBV7-3 .
TGTGCCAGCAGTCCACGAGGGAGGGAAAAACTGTTTTTT CASSPRGREKLFF . TRBJ1-4 TRBV27 .
TGTGCCAGCAGCGACGACAGGGACCAAGAGACCCAGTACTTC CASSDDRDQETQYF few TRBJ2-5 TRBV2 TRBD1
TGCGCCAGCAGTGGTGATAGCGGGGGGTCAGTGTCCGCCGAGACCCAGTACTTC CASSGDSGGSVSAETQYF . TRBJ2-5 TRBV10-1 TRBD2
TGTGCCAGCAGCTTATTTACTAGCGGTAACACCGGGGAGCTGTTTTTT CASSLFTSGNTGELFF . TRBJ2-2 TRBV11-2 TRBD2